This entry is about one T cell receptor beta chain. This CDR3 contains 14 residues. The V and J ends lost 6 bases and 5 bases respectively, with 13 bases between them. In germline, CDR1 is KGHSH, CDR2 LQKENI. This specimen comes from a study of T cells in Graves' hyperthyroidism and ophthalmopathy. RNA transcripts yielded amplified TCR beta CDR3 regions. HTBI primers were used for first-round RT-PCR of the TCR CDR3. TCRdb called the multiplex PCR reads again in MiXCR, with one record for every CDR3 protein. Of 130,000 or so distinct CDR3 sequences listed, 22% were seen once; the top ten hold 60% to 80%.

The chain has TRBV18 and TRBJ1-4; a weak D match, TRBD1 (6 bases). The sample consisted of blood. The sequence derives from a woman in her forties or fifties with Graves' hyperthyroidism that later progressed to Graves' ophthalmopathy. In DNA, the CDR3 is TGTGCCAGCTCCCCAGGGGAGGGAAATGAAAAACTGTTTTTT. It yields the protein CASSPGEGNEKLFF.